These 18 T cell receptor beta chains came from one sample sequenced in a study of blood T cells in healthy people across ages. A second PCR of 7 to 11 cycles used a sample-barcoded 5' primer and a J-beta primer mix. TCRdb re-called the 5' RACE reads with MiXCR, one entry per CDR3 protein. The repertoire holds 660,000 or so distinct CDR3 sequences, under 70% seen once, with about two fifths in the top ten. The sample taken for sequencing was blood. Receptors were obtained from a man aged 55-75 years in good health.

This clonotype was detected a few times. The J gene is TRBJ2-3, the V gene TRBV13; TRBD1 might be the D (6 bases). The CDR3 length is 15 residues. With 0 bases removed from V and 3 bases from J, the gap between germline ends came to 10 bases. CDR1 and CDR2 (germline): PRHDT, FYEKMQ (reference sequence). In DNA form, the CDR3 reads TGTGCCAGCAGCTTAGGGCCGAGGGGGACAGATACGCAGTATTTT. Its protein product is CASSLGPRGTDTQYF.

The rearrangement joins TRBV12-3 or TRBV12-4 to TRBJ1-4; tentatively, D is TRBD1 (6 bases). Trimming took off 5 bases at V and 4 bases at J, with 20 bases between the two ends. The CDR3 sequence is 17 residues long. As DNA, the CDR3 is TGTGCCAGCAGTCTACAGGGACCCGGGGCCGTTAATGAAAAACTGTTTTTT. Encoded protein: CASSLQGPGAVNEKLFF.

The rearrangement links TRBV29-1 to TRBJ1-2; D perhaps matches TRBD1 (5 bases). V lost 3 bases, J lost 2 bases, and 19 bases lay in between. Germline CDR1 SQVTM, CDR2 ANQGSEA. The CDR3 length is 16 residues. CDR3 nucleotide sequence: TGCAGCGTTGATAGGCTCCGGGACCGCACCAACTATGGCTACACCTTC. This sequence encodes CSVDRLRDRTNYGYTF.

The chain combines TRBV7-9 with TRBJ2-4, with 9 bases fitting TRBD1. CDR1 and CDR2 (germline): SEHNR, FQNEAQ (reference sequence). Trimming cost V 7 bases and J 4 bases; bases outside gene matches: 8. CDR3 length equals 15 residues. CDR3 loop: CASTLDRGGKNIQYF. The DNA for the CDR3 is TGTGCCAGCACCCTTGACAGGGGGGGGAAAAACATTCAGTACTTC.

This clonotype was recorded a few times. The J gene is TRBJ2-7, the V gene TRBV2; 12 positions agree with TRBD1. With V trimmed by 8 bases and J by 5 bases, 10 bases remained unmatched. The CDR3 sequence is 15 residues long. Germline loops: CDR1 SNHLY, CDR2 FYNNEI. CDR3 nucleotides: TGTGCCAGCGGACGGGGGGACAGGGGGCTCAACGAGCAGTACTTC. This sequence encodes CASGRGDRGLNEQYF.

CDR3 nucleotide sequence: TGTGCCAGCAGTCAGCTGACTGGTAACAATGAGCAGTTCTTC. This encodes CASSQLTGNNEQFF. The rearrangement uses TRBV12-3 or TRBV12-4 and TRBJ2-1; D is undetermined. The CDR3 consists of 14 residues. The V and J ends lost 5 bases and 5 bases respectively, with 13 bases between them.

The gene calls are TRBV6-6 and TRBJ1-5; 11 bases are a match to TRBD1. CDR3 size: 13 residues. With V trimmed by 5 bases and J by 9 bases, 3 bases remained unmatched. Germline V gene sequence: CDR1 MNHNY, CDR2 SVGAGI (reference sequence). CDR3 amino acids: CASSGTGGGPQHF. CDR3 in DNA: TGTGCCAGCAGTGGGACAGGGGGTGGGCCCCAGCATTTT.

The CDR3 coding sequence is TGTGCCAGCAGCTTAGGGGGACAGGGGACCCACGAGCAGTACTTC. As protein: CASSLGGQGTHEQYF. The rearrangement joins TRBV7-6 to TRBJ2-7; 10 bases are shared with TRBD1. The CDR3 consists of 15 residues. Germline values: CDR1 SGHVS, CDR2 FNYEAQ. The V segment lost 1 base and the J segment 5 bases; nucleotides outside the gene matches: 5. Variable domain in full (rest from reference TRBV7-6 and TRBJ2-7): GAGVSQSPRYKVTKRGQDVALRCDPISGHVSLYWYRQALGQGPEFLTYFNYEAQQDKSGLPNDRFSAERPEGSISTLTIQRTEQRDSAMYRCASSLGGQGTHEQYFGPGTRLTVT.

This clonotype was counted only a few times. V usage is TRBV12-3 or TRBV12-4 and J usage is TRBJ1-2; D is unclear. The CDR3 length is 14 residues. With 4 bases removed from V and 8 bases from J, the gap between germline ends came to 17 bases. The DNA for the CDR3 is TGTGCCAGCAGTTCGCACGGGGATATGGGCGGCTACACCTTC. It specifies CASSSHGDMGGYTF.

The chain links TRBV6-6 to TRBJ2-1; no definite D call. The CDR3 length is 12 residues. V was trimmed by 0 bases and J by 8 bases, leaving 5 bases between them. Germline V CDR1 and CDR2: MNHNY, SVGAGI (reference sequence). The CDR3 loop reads CASSYSLHEQFF. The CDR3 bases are TGTGCCAGCAGTTACTCGCTGCATGAGCAGTTCTTC.

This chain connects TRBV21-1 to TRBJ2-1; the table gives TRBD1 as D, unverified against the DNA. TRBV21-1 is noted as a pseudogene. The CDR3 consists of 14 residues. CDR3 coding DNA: TGTGCCAGCAGCAATCCGGACACAGGACATGAGCAGTTCTTC. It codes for CASSNPDTGHEQFF.

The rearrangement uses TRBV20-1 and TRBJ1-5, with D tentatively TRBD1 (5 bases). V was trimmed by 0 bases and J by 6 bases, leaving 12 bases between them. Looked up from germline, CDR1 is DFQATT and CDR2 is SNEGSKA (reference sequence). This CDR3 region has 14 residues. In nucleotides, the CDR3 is TGCAGTGCTAGAGAGGGGGGGGAAGGTCAGCCCCAGCATTTT. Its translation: CSAREGGEGQPQHF.

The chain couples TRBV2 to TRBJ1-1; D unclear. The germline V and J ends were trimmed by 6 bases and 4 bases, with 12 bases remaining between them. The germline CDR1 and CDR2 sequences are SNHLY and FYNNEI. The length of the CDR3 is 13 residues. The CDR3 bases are TGTGCCAGCAGGAGTATGCCACGCACTGAAGCTTTCTTT. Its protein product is CASRSMPRTEAFF. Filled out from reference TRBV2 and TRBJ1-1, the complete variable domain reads EPEVTQTPSHQVTQMGQEVILRCVPISNHLYFYWYRQILGQKVEFLVSFYNNEISEKSEIFDDQFSVERPDGSNFTLKIRSTKLEDSAMYFCASRSMPRTEAFFGQGTRLTVV.

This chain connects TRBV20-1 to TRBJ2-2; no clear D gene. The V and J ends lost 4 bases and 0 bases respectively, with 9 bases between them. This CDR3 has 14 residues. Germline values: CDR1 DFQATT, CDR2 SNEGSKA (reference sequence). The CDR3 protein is CSAMNLANTGELFF. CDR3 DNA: TGCAGTGCTATGAACCTCGCGAACACCGGGGAGCTGTTTTTT.

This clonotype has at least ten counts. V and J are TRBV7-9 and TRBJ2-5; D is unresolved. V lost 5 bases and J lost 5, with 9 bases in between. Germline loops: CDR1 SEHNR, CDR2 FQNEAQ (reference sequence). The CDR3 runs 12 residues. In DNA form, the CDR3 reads TGTGCCAGCAGCCGCACCGGGGAGACCCAGTACTTC. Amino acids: CASSRTGETQYF.

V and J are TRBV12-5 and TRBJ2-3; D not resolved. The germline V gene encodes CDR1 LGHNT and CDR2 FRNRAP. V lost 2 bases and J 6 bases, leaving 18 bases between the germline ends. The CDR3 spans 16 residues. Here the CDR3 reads CASGLMLTRAPDTQYF. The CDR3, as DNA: TGTGCTAGTGGTTTGATGCTGACCCGGGCGCCGGATACGCAGTATTTT. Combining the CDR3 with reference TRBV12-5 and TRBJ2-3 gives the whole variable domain DARVTQTPRHKVTEMGQEVTMRCQPILGHNTVFWYRQTMMQGLELLAYFRNRAPLDDSGMPKDRFSAEMPDATLATLKIQPSEPRDSAVYFCASGLMLTRAPDTQYFGPGTRLTVL.

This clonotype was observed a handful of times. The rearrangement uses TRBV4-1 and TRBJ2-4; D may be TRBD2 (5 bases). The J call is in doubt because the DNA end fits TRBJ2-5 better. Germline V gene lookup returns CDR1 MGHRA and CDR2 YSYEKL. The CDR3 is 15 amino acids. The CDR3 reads CASSQEEVAGETQYF. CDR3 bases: TGCGCCAGCAGCCAAGAGGAGGTCGCCGGGGAGACCCAGTACTTC.

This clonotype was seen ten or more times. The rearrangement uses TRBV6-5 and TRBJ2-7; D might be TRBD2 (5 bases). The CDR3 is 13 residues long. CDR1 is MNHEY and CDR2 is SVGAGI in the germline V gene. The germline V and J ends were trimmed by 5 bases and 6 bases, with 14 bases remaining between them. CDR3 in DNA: TGTGCCAGCAGTGACCGGGCTAGCAGCGAGCAGTACTTC. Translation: CASSDRASSEQYF.